This T cell receptor (beta chain) came from a study of CXCR3-negative and CXCR3-positive naive CD8 T cells (dated by TCRdb to about 2019). As for the study more broadly: In total, 130 million or so TRB reads were obtained, which works out to roughly 1.5 +/- 0.3 million reads per library. The diversity and physicochemical repertoire analyses included approximately ten donors pooled from two independent experiments. The TRBV-TRBJ cluster analysis covered naive subsets from a handful of donors and memory cells from 3 donors.

Taken from cysteine to phenylalanine, the CDR3 has 14 residues. The record lacks a DNA sequence. The germline V gene yields SGHRS for CDR1 and YFSETQ for CDR2. For each CD8+ T cell subset, flow sorting was done in triplicate, and a few hundred thousand cells per subset went directly into RLT lysis buffer. Naive CD8+ T cells were defined stringently as CD45RO-CCR7+CD27+CD95- to exclude memory contaminants. Peripheral blood mononuclear cells were isolated from buffy coats using standard density gradient centrifugation. A FACSAria III was used to flow-sort naive CXCR3-negative and CXCR3-positive CD8+ T cells. Total RNA was extracted from sorted cells using an RNeasy Mini Kit. The reads were generated on a NextSeq 550. The Human TCR Profiling Kit (MiLaboratory) was used to prepare UMI-labeled 5' RACE TRB cDNA libraries. cDNA synthesis used the entire amount of extracted RNA, and PCR amplification then used the entire amount of cDNA produced. Libraries were prepared in parallel using an identical number of PCR cycles. Per the authors' processing: With a minimum of two reads required per UMI, MIGEC and MiXCR pulled out about 49,000 +/- 11,000 unique UMI-labeled TRB cDNA molecules from each library. On average, about 40,000 +/- 10,000 functional in-frame TRB CDR3 nucleotide clonotypes lacking stop codons were found per library. After downsampling to 5000 UMI-labeled TRB molecules per sample, diversity metrics such as normalized Shannon-Wiener and Chao1 were calculated in VDJtools. VDJtools computed clonotype-size-weighted physicochemical properties of the central five CDR3 residues: interaction energy, strength, volume and Kidera factor 4. Following reprocessing of the reads by TCRdb, the data hold one row per CDR3 protein sequence and no DNA is available. These V and J calls originate from TCRdb's pipeline instead of the authors' own analysis. The table kept for this sample lists some 120,000 distinct CDR3 sequences. The top ten hold about 0.35% of the sample.

The study at large found these results: Freshly isolated PBMCs were used for most assays because CXCR3 expression went down partially after cryopreservation. Both naive subsets had comparably high repertoire diversity, while memory CD8+ T cells had much lower repertoire diversity. Within the same donor, TRBV-TRBJ usage looked similar between naive CXCR3-negative and CXCR3-positive cells, but memory cells had distinct patterns. TRB CDR3s from CXCR3-positive naive cells showed higher hydrophobicity (lower Kidera factor 4), lower energy, and higher strength and volume indices than CXCR3-negative naive cells. Because surface CD5, which is linked to self-reactivity in mice, was comparable between the naive subsets, TCR interaction strength was also inferred from TRB CDR3 physicochemical properties.

For this clonotype: Its antigen is not yet known.

Rearrangement joined TRBV5-1 to TRBJ1-1; TCRdb calls TRBD1, which cannot be checked without DNA. Sequenced material: naive CXCR3+ CD8+ T cells from blood. In the paper's terms, the cell subset or site label means: CD45RO-CCR7+CD27+CD95- naive CD8+ T cells expressing CXCR3 (TNR3+). The receptor's source is a human donor in good health. Some clones in this sample may be carry-over from other donors' samples. Here the CDR3 is given as CASRLIQGYTEAFF.